The T cell receptor beta chain under discussion was sequenced for a study of T cells in Graves' hyperthyroidism and ophthalmopathy. Study findings and constraints: Ophthalmopathy was separated from stable hyperthyroidism by a 13 V-J model.

The source material, RNA transcripts, was used to amplify TCR beta CDR3 regions. The HTBI set primed first-round TCR CDR3 RT-PCR. MiXCR, run by TCRdb on the multiplex PCR reads, gives a single entry per CDR3 protein. The table records approximately 620,000 distinct CDR3 sequences, approximately 15% of them present only once. Each patient was aged 18 to 65 and had newly diagnosed hyperthyroidism of under 2 months' duration. Trimming pared 5 bases from V and 2 bases from J, leaving 15 bases between. The CDR3 sequence is 15 residues long. This clonotype showed up many times. What it recognizes is unknown.

The sequencing input was blood. This chain joins TRBV12-3 or TRBV12-4 and TRBJ1-1; TRBD1 might be the D (6 bases). This clonotype originated in a woman under 40 with Graves' hyperthyroidism that later progressed to Graves' ophthalmopathy. CDR3 nucleotide sequence: TGTGCCAGCAGTACCACCACAGGGACCAACACTGAAGCTTTCTTT. Its protein is CASSTTTGTNTEAFF.